This TCR beta chain was identified in a study of OX40 agonist ivuxolimab in advanced cancers. Study context: Patients were treated with intravenous ivuxolimab, dosed at 0.01 to 10 mg/kg and infused every 2 weeks. Whole-study findings and limits: At 0.1 to 3.0 mg/kg, clonal expansion of CD4+ and CD8+ blood T cells had occurred by week 6.

Sequencing was performed with immunoSEQ multiplex PCR; in TCRdb, only in-frame clones are kept and a portion is missing. Counted here are more than 70,000 clones, around 94% occurring once; the ten biggest clones make up about 2.8%. The length of the CDR3 is 16 residues. V lost 0 bases to trimming and J lost 2 bases; unmatched junction nucleotides: 1. Germline CDR1 and CDR2: SGHNT and YYREEE (reference sequence). As to this clone: Its specificity is not known.

V is TRBV5-4 and J is TRBJ1-6, with 8 bases lining up with TRBD1. The sequence was collected from an adult with an advanced solid tumor such as melanoma, head and neck, liver or kidney cancer. The specimen was CD4+ or CD8+ T cells sorted from blood, collected in a trial of the OX40 agonist ivuxolimab. This CDR3 reads CASSLGGQAYNSPLHF. CDR3 sequence (DNA): TGTGCCAGCAGCTTGGGGGGACAGGCCTATAATTCACCCCTCCACTTT.